The text below deals with one T cell receptor beta chain. Sequencing used cDNA as its template, made by extracting RNA and reverse transcribing it. Sequencing was performed with immunoSEQ multiplex PCR; in TCRdb, only in-frame clones are kept and a portion is missing. The table shows about 120,000 clones, with less than 70% occurring only once. The CDR3 has 13 amino acids. Germline CDR1 is LNHDA and CDR2 is SQIVND (reference sequence). The V end lost 7 bases, the J end lost 0 bases, and 9 bases lay between the germline ends. The data belong to a study of CD8+ T cells in alopecia areata. The TCR comes from a human donor in good health. V and J are TRBV19 and TRBJ1-1; unclear D gene. The sequenced sample consisted of CD4+ T cells sorted from blood. The CDR3 loop reads CASNGVMNTEAFF. The CDR3 DNA sequence: TGTGCCAGTAACGGGGTCATGAACACTGAAGCTTTCTTT.